Following are 3 T cell receptor beta chains from one sample sequenced in a study of T cell repertoires in cytomegalovirus infection. TCRdb fed the reads into MiXCR, producing one record per CDR3 protein. The data show about 330,000 distinct CDR3 sequences, around 9.5% seen once. Specimen: PBMCs. The receptors were sampled from a human donor in good health (CMV status not recorded). Some clones in this sample may be carry-over from other donors' samples.

This clonotype came up a few times. The genes are TRBV12-3 or TRBV12-4 and TRBJ2-2; D may be TRBD1 (6 bases). The CDR3 is 15 residues long. With 3 bases removed from V and 7 bases from J, the gap between germline ends came to 15 bases. The CDR3 reads CASSLVQGSGGELFF. As DNA, the CDR3 is TGTGCCAGCAGTTTGGTACAGGGATCGGGCGGGGAGCTGTTTTTT.

This clonotype was recorded a few times. This rearrangement joins TRBV5-5 to TRBJ1-1, with D possibly matching TRBD1 (5 bases). Germline-derived CDR1 and CDR2 are SGHKS and YYEKEE (reference sequence). Trimming took 2 bases from V and 0 from J, leaving 17 bases between them. This CDR3 contains 17 residues. CDR3 sequence reads: CASSLQDLKSLNTEAFF. As DNA, the CDR3 is TGTGCCAGCAGCTTACAGGACCTAAAATCCCTGAACACTGAAGCTTTCTTT.

This clonotype came up a few times. This sequence joins TRBV6-5 and TRBJ1-1; 9 bases are shared with TRBD1. Germline CDR1 reads MNHEY; CDR2 reads SVGAGI. V gave up 8 bases and J gave up 8 bases; unmatched junction bases: 18. This CDR3 has 16 amino acids. This CDR3 is CASVQRTGVRHTEAFF. The DNA of the CDR3 is TGTGCCAGCGTGCAGAGGACAGGGGTTCGCCATACCGAAGCTTTCTTT.